This entry is about one TCR beta chain. The entry originates in a study of T cell changes during pregnancy in multiple sclerosis. Assay used: immunoSEQ multiplex PCR; TCRdb lists only in-frame clones, some missing. The table shows 40,000 to 50,000 clones, with about 94% occurring only once. This CDR3 spans 17 amino acids. CDR1 is SGDLS and CDR2 is YYNGEE in the germline V gene. The junction had 11 bases not matched to a gene; V was cut back by 4 bases and J by 6 bases. The chain employs TRBV9 and TRBJ2-5, with 14 bases lining up with TRBD2. This receptor was obtained from a female donor with multiple sclerosis, enrolled in a pregnancy study. Sample: CD8+ T cells from peripheral blood mononuclear cells, taken in the first trimester of pregnancy. The CDR3 protein is CASSPRSGTSGSKTQYF. The CDR3 nucleotides read TGTGCCAGCAGCCCTAGATCGGGGACTAGCGGGAGCAAGACCCAGTACTTC.